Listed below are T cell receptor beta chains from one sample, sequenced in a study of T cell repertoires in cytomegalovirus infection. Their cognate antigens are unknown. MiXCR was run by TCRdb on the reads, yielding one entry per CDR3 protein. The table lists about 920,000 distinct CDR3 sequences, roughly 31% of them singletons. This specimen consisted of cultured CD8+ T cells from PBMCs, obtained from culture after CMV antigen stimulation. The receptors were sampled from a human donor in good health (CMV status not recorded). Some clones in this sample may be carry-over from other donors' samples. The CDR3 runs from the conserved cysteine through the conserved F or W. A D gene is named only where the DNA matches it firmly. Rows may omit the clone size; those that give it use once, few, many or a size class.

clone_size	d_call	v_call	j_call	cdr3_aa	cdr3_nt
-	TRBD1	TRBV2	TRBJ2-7	CASSGRGLYEQYF	TGTGCCAGCAGTGGCAGGGGGCTATACGAGCAGTACTTC
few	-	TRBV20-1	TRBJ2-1	CSARERIRNEQFF	TGCAGTGCTAGAGAGCGGATTAGGAATGAGCAGTTCTTC
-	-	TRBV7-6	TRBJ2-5	CASSPSPGQQETQYF	TGTGCTAGCAGCCCCTCACCAGGACAGCAAGAGACCCAGTACTTC
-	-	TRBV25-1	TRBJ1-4	CASSDWGTNEKLFF	TGTGCCAGCAGTGACTGGGGAACTAATGAAAAACTGTTTTTT
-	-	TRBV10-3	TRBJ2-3	CAIAGPVDTQYF	TGTGCCATCGCCGGGCCGGTAGATACGCAGTATTTT
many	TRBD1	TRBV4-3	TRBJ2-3	CASSPDRVRDTQYF	TGCGCCAGCAGTCCCGACAGGGTCAGAGATACGCAGTATTTT
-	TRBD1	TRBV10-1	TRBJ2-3	CASSDKDRPYDTQYF	TGCGCCAGCAGTGATAAGGACAGGCCGTACGATACGCAGTATTTT
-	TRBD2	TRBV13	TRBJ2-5	CASAAPRLAGVETQYF	TGTGCCAGCGCCGCACCCAGGCTAGCGGGGGTAGAGACCCAGTACTTC
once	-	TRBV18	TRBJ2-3	CASSPDGFSDTQYF	TGTGCCAGCTCACCGGATGGCTTCTCGGATACGCAGTATTTT
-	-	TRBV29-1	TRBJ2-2	CSVVGAPPRAGELFF	TGCAGCGTTGTAGGAGCACCCCCAAGGGCCGGGGAGCTGTTTTTT
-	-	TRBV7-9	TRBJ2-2	CASSPLGLSNTGELFF	TGTGCCAGCAGCCCCTTAGGGCTGTCGAACACCGGGGAGCTGTTTTTT
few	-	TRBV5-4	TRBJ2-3	CASSLGEADTQYF	TGTGCCAGCAGCTTGGGAGAGGCAGATACGCAGTATTTT
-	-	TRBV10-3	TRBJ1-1	CAISETRTEAFF	TGTGCCATCAGTGAGACGAGGACTGAAGCTTTCTTT
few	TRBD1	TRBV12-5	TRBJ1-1	CASGIDRGGLNTEAFF	TGTGCTAGTGGTATCGACAGGGGGGGTCTGAACACTGAAGCTTTCTTT
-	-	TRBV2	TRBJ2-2	CASSTWHFANTGELFF	TGTGCCAGCAGCACCTGGCATTTCGCGAACACCGGGGAGCTGTTTTTT
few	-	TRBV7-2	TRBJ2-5	CASSLKVARPDF	TGTGCCAGCAGCTTAAAAGTGGCGCGCCCCGACTTC
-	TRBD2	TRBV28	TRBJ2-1	CASSSPIAGGPYNEQFF	TGTGCCAGCAGTTCCCCTATAGCGGGGGGACCCTACAATGAGCAGTTCTTC
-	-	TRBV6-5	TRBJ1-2	CASRRGAMSNYGYTF	TGTGCCAGCCGGCGGGGGGCGATGAGTAACTATGGCTACACCTTC
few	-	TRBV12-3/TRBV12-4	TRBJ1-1	CASTPQLGGMNTEAFF	TGTGCCAGCACCCCTCAGTTAGGCGGCATGAACACTGAAGCTTTCTTT
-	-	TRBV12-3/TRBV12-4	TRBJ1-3	CASSVGSSGNTIYF	TGTGCCAGCAGTGTAGGGTCCTCTGGAAACACCATATATTTT
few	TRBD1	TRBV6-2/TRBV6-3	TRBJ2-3	CASSYSPGTVSTDTQYF	TGTGCCAGCAGTTACTCGCCTGGGACAGTGAGCACAGATACGCAGTATTTT
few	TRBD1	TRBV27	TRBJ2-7	CAAQGKNEQYF	TGTGCCGCACAGGGGAAAAACGAGCAGTACTTC
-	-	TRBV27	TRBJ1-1	CASSSDPQGRGAFF	TGTGCCAGCAGTTCCGACCCGCAGGGGCGCGGGGCTTTCTTT
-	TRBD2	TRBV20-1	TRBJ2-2	CSARDRGGDSGELFF	TGCAGTGCTAGAGATCGGGGGGGGGACTCCGGGGAGCTGTTTTTT
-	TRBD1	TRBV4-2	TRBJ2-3	CASSHEVGDRVSTDTQYF	TGTGCCAGCAGCCACGAAGTTGGGGACAGGGTGAGCACAGATACGCAGTATTTT
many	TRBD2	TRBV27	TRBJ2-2	CASSFGWGGTGELFF	TGTGCCAGCAGTTTCGGGTGGGGGGGGACCGGGGAGCTGTTTTTT
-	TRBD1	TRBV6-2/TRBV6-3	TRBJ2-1	CASSYETGVYNEQFF	TGTGCCAGCAGTTACGAGACAGGGGTCTACAATGAGCAGTTCTTC
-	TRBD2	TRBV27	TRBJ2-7	CASSSRGLAAYEQYF	TGTGCCAGCAGTTCTCGAGGGCTAGCGGCCTACGAGCAGTACTTC
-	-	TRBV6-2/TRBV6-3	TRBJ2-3	CASSVRVNPDTQYF	TGTGCCAGCAGTGTCCGGGTAAACCCAGATACGCAGTATTTT
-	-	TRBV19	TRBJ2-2	CASSMALNTGELFF	TGTGCCAGTAGTATGGCCCTGAACACCGGGGAGCTGTTTTTT
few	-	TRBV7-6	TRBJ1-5	CASSLGTHQPQHF	TGTGCCAGCAGCTTAGGGACGCATCAGCCCCAGCATTTT
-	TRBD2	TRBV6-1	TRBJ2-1	CASSEGVAGYNEQFF	TGTGCCAGCAGTGAAGGAGTAGCGGGATACAATGAGCAGTTCTTC
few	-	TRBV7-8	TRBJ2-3	CASSTRRNLAQYF	TGTGCCAGCAGCACCCGACGGAACCTCGCGCAGTATTTT
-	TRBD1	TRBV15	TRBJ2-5	CTTSRDRGLQETQYF	TGTACCACCAGCAGGGACAGGGGGCTACAAGAGACCCAGTACTTC
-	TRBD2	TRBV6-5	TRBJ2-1	CASSYSATSQYNEQFF	TGTGCCAGCAGTTACTCGGCGACTAGCCAGTACAATGAGCAGTTCTTC
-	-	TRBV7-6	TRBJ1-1	CTSSLETNTEAFF	TGTACCAGCAGCTTAGAAACGAACACTGAAGCTTTCTTT
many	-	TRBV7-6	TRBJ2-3	CASSPPDRDTQYF	TGTGCCAGCAGCCCACCGGACCGAGATACGCAGTATTTT
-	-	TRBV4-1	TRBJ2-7	CASSQDDATGYEQYF	TGCGCCAGCAGCCAAGATGACGCGACAGGTTACGAGCAGTACTTC
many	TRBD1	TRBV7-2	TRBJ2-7	CASSSDRGDYEQYF	TGTGCCAGCAGCTCGGACAGGGGGGACTACGAGCAGTACTTC
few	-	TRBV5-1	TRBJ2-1	CASSLLRQRNEQFF	TGCGCCAGCAGCCTTTTACGGCAAAGAAATGAGCAGTTCTTC
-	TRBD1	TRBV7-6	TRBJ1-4	CASSLTGGNEKLFF	TGTGCCAGCAGCTTAACAGGGGGAAATGAAAAACTGTTTTTT
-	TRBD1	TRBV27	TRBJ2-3	CASSPTPTGGADTQYF	TGTGCCAGCAGTCCCACCCCGACAGGGGGCGCAGATACGCAGTATTTT
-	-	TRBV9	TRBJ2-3	CASSDPMERWDTQYF	TGTGCCAGCAGCGATCCTATGGAAAGATGGGATACGCAGTATTTT
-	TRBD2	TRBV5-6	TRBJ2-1	CASSLETSFANGEQFF	TGTGCCAGCAGCTTGGAGACTAGCTTCGCCAATGGTGAGCAGTTCTTC
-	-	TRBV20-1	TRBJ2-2	CSASSPNTGELFF	TGCAGTGCTAGTTCTCCGAACACCGGGGAGCTGTTTTTT
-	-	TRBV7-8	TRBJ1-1	CASSLEPTVSSEAFF	TGTGCCAGCAGCTTAGAGCCTACGGTCAGCTCCGAAGCTTTCTTT